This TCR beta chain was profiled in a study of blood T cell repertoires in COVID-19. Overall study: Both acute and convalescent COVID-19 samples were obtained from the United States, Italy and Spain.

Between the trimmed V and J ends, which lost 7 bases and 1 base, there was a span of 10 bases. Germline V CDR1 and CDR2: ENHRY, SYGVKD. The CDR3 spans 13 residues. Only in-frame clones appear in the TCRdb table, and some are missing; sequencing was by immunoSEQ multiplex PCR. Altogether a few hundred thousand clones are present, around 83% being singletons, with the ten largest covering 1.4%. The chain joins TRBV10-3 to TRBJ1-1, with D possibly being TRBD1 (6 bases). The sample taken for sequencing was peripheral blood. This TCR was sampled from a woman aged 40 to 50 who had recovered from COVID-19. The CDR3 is CAINTQGNTEAFF. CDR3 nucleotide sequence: TGTGCCATCAACACACAGGGGAACACTGAAGCTTTCTTT.